This section outlines one T cell receptor beta chain sequence together with its context. Its specific antigen is unknown. No per-base quality is available; no much larger clone lies one base away. These data are taken from a study of blood T cell repertoires in COVID-19 (TCRdb year 2020). For the wider study: Samples covering the acute and convalescent phases of COVID-19 were provided by collaborators in the United States, Italy and Spain. The material from the prospective study consisted of cDNA or gDNA derived from T cells, B-cell-depleted T cells, or PBMCs. The dataset comprised deeply sampled blood TCRbeta repertoires from subjects exposed to, actively infected with, or recovered from COVID-19. Where available, HLA class I and class II types were taken from metadata supplied by the sample provider and were not determined by assay-based typing. Sample metadata almost always included a de-identified subject ID, COVID-19 status, age in years and sex. The samples were drawn from the first 160 participants of the ongoing ImmuneRACE study and from 950 to 1,500 subjects provided by 6 global collaborators. A freely available public database, intended as a resource for researchers studying the immune response to SARS-CoV-2, is where the repertoires were released. What the authors observed across the whole study: The quantity of clinical and demographic metadata differed by source and by participant and was supplied without curation.

The immunoSEQ Assay, a bias-controlled multiplex PCR, was used to amplify TCRbeta CDR3 regions from genomic DNA. Processing in the source paper ran as follows. The number of nucleated cells in each sample was estimated from the amplification of reference gene primers within the assay. To quantify the absolute abundance of each unique TCRbeta CDR3 rearrangement, sequence reads were collapsed and filtered. For each sample, productive Simpson clonality was calculated by taking the square root of Simpson's diversity index across productive rearrangements. The clones in this table, taken by TCRdb from immuneACCESS, are in-frame only. Not every clone is retained; where verified, under half of the shortfall comes from an unresolved V gene, and the cause of the rest is unknown. D and trimming come from the DNA, and the V and J calls and clone size come from that table. The sample records 150,000 to 200,000 clones, around 80% of which are singletons. The ten top clones hold around 7.8% of the sample.

In Seattle, one collaborating source enrolled patients while the infection was active and tracked those patients longitudinally over the course of disease. The collaborating institutions used their own protocols to collect whole blood in K2EDTA tubes. For TCRbeta analysis, collaborators shipped samples as frozen whole blood, isolated PBMCs, or DNA extracted from either of those sample types. The CDR1 and CDR2 encoded by the germline V gene (reference sequence) are LNHDA and SQIVND. Taken from cysteine to phenylalanine, the CDR3 has 15 residues. Of all the DNA, just the CDR3 is kept, 45 bases in frame from base 1. Here V drops 5 bases and J drops 5 bases, and the junction holds 11 bases not matched to any gene.

The rearranged chain carries TRBV19 and TRBJ1-1, with 7 middle bases fitting TRBD1. Sample: peripheral blood. The clonotype comes from a woman between 55 and 75 years old with COVID-19, enrolled during active disease. The CDR3 protein sequence reads: CASSERQGPYTEAFF. The nucleotide sequence reads as follows: TGTGCCAGTAGTGAACGACAGGGACCTTATACTGAAGCTTTCTTT.